This TCR beta chain was identified during a study of blood T cell repertoires in COVID-19. This CDR3 is built from 13 residues. Germline-derived CDR1 and CDR2 are MNHEY and SVGAGI. V lost 6 bases and J lost 7, with 15 bases in between. Some clones are missing from TCRdb's copy, which holds only in-frame ones; the method was immunoSEQ multiplex PCR. The table shows about 100,000 clones, with 69% occurring only once. The chain combines TRBV6-5 with TRBJ1-2; D is perhaps TRBD1 (6 bases). The sequenced sample consisted of peripheral blood. This clonotype was sampled from an elderly man with acute or convalescent COVID-19. The CDR3 DNA reads TGTGCCAGCAGCTCCAGGGGAAGCTTTGGCTACACCTTC. Translating it yields CASSSRGSFGYTF.